This is a list of T cell receptor beta chains from one sample in a study of blood T cell repertoires in COVID-19. TCRdb keeps only in-frame clones here, not all; method: immunoSEQ multiplex PCR. The table lists about 120,000 clones, roughly 81% of them singletons. Sequenced material: peripheral blood. These receptors all stem from a man aged 35-49 years with acute or convalescent COVID-19. CDR3s include the opening cysteine and the closing phenylalanine or tryptophan. Each record gives: J gene, clone size, D gene, V gene, CDR3 protein, CDR3 DNA. A D gene is named only where the DNA matches it firmly. Expanded clones are given a class, and other clones once, few, many or no size at all.

TRBJ2-3 once - TRBV27 CASSFRPQYF TGTGCCAGCAGTTTTCGTCCGCAGTATTTT
TRBJ2-7 few - TRBV19 CASSIGPLSYEQYF TGTGCCAGTAGTATTGGGCCATTGAGCTACGAGCAGTACTTC
TRBJ1-6 - TRBD1 TRBV27 CASRPSLIVRDRSSSYNSPLHF TGTGCCAGCAGACCCAGCCTAATTGTCCGGGACAGGTCAAGCTCCTATAATTCACCCCTCCACTTT
TRBJ1-4 - TRBD1 TRBV7-2 CASSPTGGGEKLFF TGTGCCAGCAGCCCGACAGGGGGAGGTGAAAAACTGTTTTTT
TRBJ2-3 - - TRBV7-9 CASSLDGGEDTDTQYF TGTGCCAGCAGCTTAGATGGCGGGGAGGATACAGATACGCAGTATTTT
TRBJ1-3 - - TRBV6-5 CASSSTGHLSGNTIYF TGTGCCAGCAGTTCTACGGGACACCTCTCTGGAAACACCATATATTTT
TRBJ2-3 - TRBD2 TRBV3-1/TRBV3-2 CASSQVLAGGTDTQYF TGTGCCAGCAGCCAAGTTCTAGCGGGGGGGACAGATACGCAGTATTTT
TRBJ2-7 - - TRBV11-3 CASSPSYSYEQYF TGTGCCAGCAGCCCTTCCTACTCCTACGAGCAGTACTTC
TRBJ2-7 - TRBD1 TRBV28 CASSSGTGLYEQYF TGTGCCAGCAGTTCCGGGACAGGACTATACGAGCAGTACTTC
TRBJ1-2 - - TRBV9 CASSEGTGGTNYGYTF TGTGCCAGCAGCGAGGGGACCGGGGGAACTAACTATGGCTACACCTTC
TRBJ1-2 - - TRBV29-1 CSVGRENYGYTF TGCAGCGTTGGAAGAGAGAACTATGGCTACACCTTC
TRBJ2-3 - TRBD2 TRBV7-2 CASSSWAGGPDTQYF TGTGCCAGCAGCTCCTGGGCGGGGGGGCCAGATACGCAGTATTTT
TRBJ2-3 - TRBD2 TRBV30 CAWMGLSTGTDTQYF TGTGCCTGGATGGGACTATCAACTGGCACAGATACGCAGTATTTT
TRBJ1-1 - TRBD1 TRBV5-1 CASSKTGMNTEAFF TGCGCCAGCAGCAAGACAGGGATGAACACTGAAGCTTTCTTT
TRBJ2-1 - - TRBV19 CASSTGDDSSSYNEQFF TGTGCCAGTAGTACGGGTGACGACAGTTCCTCCTACAATGAGCAGTTCTTC
TRBJ1-4 - - TRBV6-4 CASSQEQARLEKLFF TGTGCCAGCAGCCAAGAACAGGCCCGCCTGGAAAAACTGTTTTTT
TRBJ1-1 - TRBD1 TRBV9 CASSVDSGGYGTEAFF TGTGCCAGCAGCGTAGATTCAGGGGGGTACGGCACTGAAGCTTTCTTT
TRBJ2-3 - TRBD2 TRBV2 CASSPGLVTDTQYF TGTGCCAGCAGCCCGGGACTAGTCACAGATACGCAGTATTTT
TRBJ2-7 - TRBD1 TRBV2 CASSAGQGSVEQYF TGTGCCAGCAGCGCCGGACAGGGAAGTGTCGAGCAGTACTTC
TRBJ2-3 - TRBD1 TRBV19 CASTDRADTQYF TGTGCCAGCACAGACAGGGCGGATACGCAGTATTTT
TRBJ2-3 - TRBD2 TRBV4-2 CASSQGTSGVDTQYF TGTGCCAGCAGCCAAGGGACTAGCGGGGTTGATACGCAGTATTTT
TRBJ2-5 few - TRBV4-3 CASSQDIGGIRTQYF TGCGCCAGCAGCCAAGACATCGGCGGCATAAGGACCCAGTACTTC
TRBJ2-2 - - TRBV5-1 CASSPDRTNTGELFF TGCGCCAGCAGCCCGGACAGAACGAACACCGGGGAGCTGTTTTTT
TRBJ2-2 - - TRBV9 CASSVVLTGELFF TGTGCCAGCAGCGTAGTTCTCACCGGGGAGCTGTTTTTT
TRBJ2-5 - TRBD1 TRBV19 CASSKTQGVGPETQYF TGTGCCAGTAGTAAAACCCAGGGGGTTGGTCCAGAGACCCAGTACTTC
TRBJ2-7 few TRBD1 TRBV24-1 CATSDTGAGVVDEQYF TGTGCCACCAGTGATACAGGGGCCGGCGTGGTCGACGAGCAGTACTTC
TRBJ2-2 - TRBD1 TRBV24-1 CATSDPGRGRTGELFF TGTGCCACCAGTGACCCTGGCAGGGGGCGAACCGGGGAGCTGTTTTTT
TRBJ1-6 - TRBD1 TRBV2 CASDGTGNSPLHF TGTGCCAGCGACGGGACAGGGAATTCACCCCTCCACTTT
TRBJ1-2 - - TRBV6-5 CASRTPVGYTF TGTGCCAGCAGAACACCTGTTGGCTACACCTTC
TRBJ2-5 - TRBD2 TRBV5-1 CASSLGGQGLASRETQYF TGCGCCAGCAGCTTGGGTGGTCAAGGACTAGCGAGTAGGGAGACCCAGTACTTC
TRBJ2-5 - - TRBV29-1 CSGRRGWETQYF TGCAGCGGCCGGAGGGGTTGGGAGACCCAGTACTTC
TRBJ2-3 - - TRBV10-2 CASSERGGADTQYF TGCGCCAGCAGTGAAAGGGGGGGGGCAGATACGCAGTATTTT
TRBJ2-1 once - TRBV24-1 CATSDWQGLGHEQFF TGTGCCACCAGTGATTGGCAGGGCCTTGGCCATGAGCAGTTCTTC
TRBJ1-1 - - TRBV27 CASSAGALGTEAFF TGTGCCAGCAGTGCAGGGGCCTTGGGCACTGAAGCTTTCTTT
TRBJ2-1 - TRBD2 TRBV5-5 CASSFRGDYNEQFF TGTGCCAGCAGCTTTCGGGGGGACTACAATGAGCAGTTCTTC
TRBJ2-7 - - TRBV5-5 CASSLAPIYEQYF TGTGCCAGCAGCTTAGCGCCCATCTACGAGCAGTACTTC
TRBJ1-1 - - TRBV9 CASSAGLGLEAFF TGTGCCAGCAGCGCAGGATTGGGGCTTGAAGCTTTCTTT
TRBJ1-1 - - TRBV25-1 CASRGGLTNTEAFF TGTGCCAGCAGGGGGGGGCTAACGAACACTGAAGCTTTCTTT
TRBJ2-7 - TRBD1 TRBV10-3 CAISERDRSYEQYF TGTGCCATCAGTGAAAGGGACAGATCCTACGAGCAGTACTTC
TRBJ2-4 - TRBD1 TRBV11-2 CASSLGGGQGEIQYF TGTGCCAGCAGCTTGGGCGGGGGACAGGGGGAGATTCAGTACTTC
TRBJ2-7 - - TRBV9 CASSVEGAYEQYF TGTGCCAGCAGCGTAGAAGGGGCCTACGAGCAGTACTTC
TRBJ2-2 - - TRBV4-1 CASSQGQSIRRDTGELFF TGCGCCAGCAGCCAAGGACAGAGCATCCGAAGGGACACCGGGGAGCTGTTTTTT
TRBJ1-3 - - TRBV19 CASTPGVSGNTIYF TGTGCCAGTACCCCTGGAGTGTCTGGAAACACCATATATTTT
TRBJ2-3 - - TRBV7-9 CASSLVGQQYF TGTGCCAGCAGCTTAGTAGGACAGCAGTATTTT
TRBJ1-1 - - TRBV6-5 CASTQGGGRRAFF TGTGCCAGCACCCAAGGGGGGGGTAGGAGAGCTTTCTTT
TRBJ2-3 - TRBD2 TRBV2 CASSQIFGGGVGTDTQYF TGTGCCAGCAGCCAAATTTTCGGCGGGGGGGTCGGCACAGATACGCAGTATTTT
TRBJ2-7 - - TRBV9 CASSVQGGSYEQYF TGTGCCAGCAGCGTGCAAGGGGGATCCTACGAGCAGTACTTC
TRBJ2-5 - TRBD1 TRBV11-2 CASSRTGRRGTQYF TGTGCCAGCAGCAGGACAGGGCGGCGTGGGACCCAGTACTTC
TRBJ2-3 - - TRBV7-9 CASSLAGRESTDTQYF TGTGCCAGCAGCTTAGCAGGACGGGAATCCACAGATACGCAGTATTTT
TRBJ2-3 - - TRBV10-3 CAISPEGTDTQYF TGTGCCATCAGCCCGGAGGGGACAGATACGCAGTATTTT
TRBJ2-1 once - TRBV9 CASSPGSVNNEQFF TGTGCCAGCAGCCCAGGGTCCGTCAACAATGAGCAGTTCTTC
TRBJ1-1 - TRBD1 TRBV12-3/TRBV12-4 CASSDRDTEAFF TGTGCCAGCAGTGACAGGGACACTGAAGCTTTCTTT
TRBJ2-7 - - TRBV6-5 CASSHPERGVYEQYF TGTGCCAGCAGTCACCCCGAGCGCGGGGTTTACGAGCAGTACTTC
TRBJ2-3 - TRBD2 TRBV24-1 CATSGVTSGGTDTQYF TGTGCCACCAGTGGGGTGACTAGCGGGGGCACAGATACGCAGTATTTT
TRBJ1-6 once TRBD1 TRBV6-4 CASSRHGTGEGYNSPLHF TGTGCCAGCAGCAGACACGGGACAGGGGAAGGTTATAATTCACCCCTCCACTTT
TRBJ2-1 - - TRBV24-1 CATSDFAGLGLDEQFF TGTGCCACCAGTGATTTCGCGGGTTTGGGCCTCGATGAGCAGTTCTTC
TRBJ2-3 - TRBD1 TRBV10-1 CASTSPGQERDTQYF TGCGCCAGCACGAGTCCGGGACAGGAAAGAGATACGCAGTATTTT
TRBJ2-7 few TRBD1 TRBV5-1 CASSTGVEQYF TGCGCCAGCAGCACAGGGGTCGAGCAGTACTTC
TRBJ1-1 - - TRBV5-1 CASTLTGGVTEAFF TGCGCCAGCACTCTTACGGGGGGCGTCACTGAAGCTTTCTTT
TRBJ1-2 - - TRBV3-1/TRBV3-2 CASSPDPQGLYGYTF TGTGCCAGCAGCCCAGACCCCCAGGGGTTATATGGCTACACCTTC